This T cell receptor (beta chain) was documented in a study of control samples from healthy donors and cancer patients. V was pared by 2 bases and J by 2 bases, with 16 bases between. The CDR3 spans 16 residues. Germline values: CDR1 LGHDT, CDR2 YNNKEL (reference sequence). Sequencing used immunoSEQ multiplex PCR; TCRdb keeps in-frame clones, though not all of them. The sample includes 130,000 or so clones, around 92% seen only once; the top ten take around 40%. The specimen sequenced was blood. The receptor was derived from a man in his fifties or sixties in good health. The genes are TRBV3-1 (or the pseudogene TRBV3-2) and TRBJ2-7; D perhaps matches TRBD2 (6 bases). CDR3 coding DNA: TGTGCCAGCAGCCAACGGGACTCGGGGAGAGCCTACGAGCAGTACTTC. Encoded protein: CASSQRDSGRAYEQYF.